This section outlines one T cell receptor (beta chain) sequence together with its context. Its antigen is undetermined. Using immunoSEQ multiplex PCR, the repertoire was profiled, and TCRdb retains in-frame clones only, with some absent. The data hold a few hundred thousand clones, with 95% observed a single time. The data derive from a study of shared clonotypes between healthy human individuals. At the level of the study: Researchers assigned three CD4 naive, three CD4 memory, two CD8 naive and one CD8 memory plate to each donor. Study results and caveats: Shared clonotypes across all four donors exceeded non-shared ones in generation probability. Across subsets, estimated richness was generally greater for naive than for memory populations.

Between the trimmed V and J ends, which lost 5 bases and 1 base, there was a span of 15 bases. CDR3 length: 15 amino acids. The germline gives CDR1 SGHVS, CDR2 FQNEAQ. Naive CD8 isolation took CD45RO-negative cells positively selected for CCR7 and excluded terminally differentiated effector memory CD45RA+ cells. This clonotype originated in a woman aged 25 to 39 in good health. The gene calls are TRBV7-8 and TRBJ2-7, with D possibly matching TRBD2 (5 bases). Sequenced: naive CD8+ T cells sorted from blood. The CDR3 region is CASSRDGVRSYEQYF. CDR3 sequence (DNA): TGTGCCAGCAGCAGAGACGGGGTTAGATCCTACGAGCAGTACTTC.